The sequence of this T cell receptor beta chain was determined in a study of persistence of HIV-infected CD4 T cells. Between the trimmed V and J ends, which lost 7 bases and 6 bases, there was a span of 15 bases. The germline V gene has CDR1 SQVTM and CDR2 ANQGSEA. The CDR3 extends over 12 amino acids. This was the immunoSEQ version 4 assay in survey mode. The table came from immunoSEQ multiplex PCR; TCRdb's copy has only in-frame clones and leaves some out. The sample records some 16,000 clones, 65% being singletons. Stimulation used 9 to 10 ug/mL lysate from CMV-infected fibroblasts. Sorting of responding CD4+ T cells relied on upregulated CD40 ligand together with CD69. Concerning this clone: Antigen: not known.

The chain uses TRBV29-1 and TRBJ1-1; D possibly corresponds to TRBD1 (6 bases). This TCR came from an adult woman with HIV who was CMV-seropositive. The source was CD4+ T cells sorted from PBMCs after roughly 18-hour stimulation, collected from a patient who received antiretroviral therapy. Written as DNA, the CDR3 is TGCAGCGGGAACCAGGGGAGGGCTGAAGCTTTCTTT. This sequence encodes CSGNQGRAEAFF.